This T cell receptor beta chain was recorded in a study of vaccination effects on CD4 cells after COVID-19. Sequencing was preceded by expansion of antigen-specific CD4+ T cells with viral peptide pools in the ViraFEST assay. Following culture for approximately ten days, CD4+ T cells were isolated. All vaccine recipients tested negative for nucleocapsid antibodies and had never contracted SARS-CoV-2 infection. PBMC were cultured at about 1.9 million per well with roughly 9.7 IU/ml IL-2 and 9.5 to 10 ug/ml peptides. Only in-frame clones appear in the TCRdb table, and some are missing; sequencing was by immunoSEQ multiplex PCR. The table lists about 48,000 clones, roughly three quarters of them singletons. As for this clone: Antigen: not known.

V was cut by 0 bases and J by 5 bases, with 13 bases left in between. Germline values: CDR1 WSHSY, CDR2 SAAADI. The CDR3 runs 15 residues. This material consisted of CD4+ T cells from PBMCs cultured with HCoV-OC43 spike peptides, taken before COVID-19 vaccination. Described subset: HCoV-OC43 spike overlapping peptide pool stimulation. V and J are TRBV10-2 and TRBJ2-5; D might be TRBD2 (5 bases). The source of this sequence is a human donor who received a COVID-19 vaccine. The CDR3 reads CASSESKAGGETQYF. The CDR3 DNA follows: TGCGCCAGCAGTGAGTCGAAAGCTGGCGGGGAGACCCAGTACTTC.